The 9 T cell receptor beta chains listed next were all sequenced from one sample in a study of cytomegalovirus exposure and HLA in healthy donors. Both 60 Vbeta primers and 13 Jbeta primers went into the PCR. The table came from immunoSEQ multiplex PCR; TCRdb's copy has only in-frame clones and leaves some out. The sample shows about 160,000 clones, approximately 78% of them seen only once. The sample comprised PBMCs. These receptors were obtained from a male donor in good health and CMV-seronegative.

The CDR3 sequence is CASSDRQETQYF. CDR3 sequence (DNA): TGCGCCAGCAGTGACAGACAAGAGACCCAGTACTTC. The chain joins TRBV4-1 to TRBJ2-5, with D maybe TRBD1 (5 bases). The CDR3 runs to 12 residues. V lost 6 bases, J lost 2 bases, and 7 bases lay in between. Per the germline V gene, CDR1 is MGHRA and CDR2 is YSYEKL.

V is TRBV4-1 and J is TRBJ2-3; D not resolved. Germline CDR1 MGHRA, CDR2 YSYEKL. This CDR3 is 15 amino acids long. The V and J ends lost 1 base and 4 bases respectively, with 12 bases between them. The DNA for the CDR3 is TGCGCCAGCAGCCAAGTAGCTAGGATCGCAGATACGCAGTATTTT. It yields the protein CASSQVARIADTQYF.

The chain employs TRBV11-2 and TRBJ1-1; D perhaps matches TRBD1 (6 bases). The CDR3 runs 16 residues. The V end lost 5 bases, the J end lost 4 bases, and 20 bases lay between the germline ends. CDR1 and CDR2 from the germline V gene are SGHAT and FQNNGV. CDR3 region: CASSPLGRGYSTEAFF. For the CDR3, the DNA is TGTGCCAGCAGCCCCCTAGGTAGGGGGTATTCCACTGAAGCTTTCTTT.

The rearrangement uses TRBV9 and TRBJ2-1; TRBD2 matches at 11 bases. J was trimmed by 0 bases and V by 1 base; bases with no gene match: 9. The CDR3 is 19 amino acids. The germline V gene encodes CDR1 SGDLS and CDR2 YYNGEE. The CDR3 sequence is CASSVTSGSFLGSYNEQFF. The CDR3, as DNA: TGTGCCAGCAGCGTAACTAGCGGGAGTTTTCTAGGCTCCTACAATGAGCAGTTCTTC.

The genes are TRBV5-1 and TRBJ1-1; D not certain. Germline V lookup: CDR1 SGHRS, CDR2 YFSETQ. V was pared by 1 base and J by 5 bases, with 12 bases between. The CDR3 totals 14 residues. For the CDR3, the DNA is TGCGCCAGCAGCTTGCCGGCTACGGGGACTGAAGCTTTCTTT. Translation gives CASSLPATGTEAFF.

CDR3 amino acids: CSVEEGRGQEDTQYF. The CDR3, as DNA: TGCAGCGTTGAAGAGGGCAGGGGGCAAGAAGATACGCAGTATTTT. The chain is built from TRBV29-1 and TRBJ2-3, with 8 nucleotides matching TRBD1. The CDR3 totals 15 residues. With 0 bases clipped from V and 5 bases from J, the junction kept 7 bases outside the gene matches. The germline CDR1 and CDR2 sequences are SQVTM and ANQGSEA.

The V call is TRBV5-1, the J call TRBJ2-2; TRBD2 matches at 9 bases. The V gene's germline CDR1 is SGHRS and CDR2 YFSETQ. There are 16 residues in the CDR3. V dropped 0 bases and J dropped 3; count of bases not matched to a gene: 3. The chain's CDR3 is CASSLVAGDHTGELFF. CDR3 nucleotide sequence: TGCGCCAGCAGCTTGGTAGCGGGAGACCACACCGGGGAGCTGTTTTTT.

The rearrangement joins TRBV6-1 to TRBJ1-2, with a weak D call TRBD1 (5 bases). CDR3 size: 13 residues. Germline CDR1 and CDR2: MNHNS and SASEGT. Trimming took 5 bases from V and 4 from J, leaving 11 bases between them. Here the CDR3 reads CASSRGVSYGYTF. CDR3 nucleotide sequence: TGTGCCAGCAGTCGGGGGGTGTCCTATGGCTACACCTTC.

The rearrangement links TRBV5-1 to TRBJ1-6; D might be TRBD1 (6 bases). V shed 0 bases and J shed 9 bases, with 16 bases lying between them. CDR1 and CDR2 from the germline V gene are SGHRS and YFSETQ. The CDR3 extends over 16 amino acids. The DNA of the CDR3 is TGCGCCAGCAGCTTGGCGGGACATCAATTAGGTTCACCCCTCCACTTT. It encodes CASSLAGHQLGSPLHF.